The 21 T cell receptor beta chains presented below share a single source sample, sequenced in a study of OX40 agonist ivuxolimab in advanced cancers. The protocol was immunoSEQ multiplex PCR, while the TCRdb copy is restricted to in-frame clones and leaves out a portion. The sample lists about 79,000 clones, 88% occurring once. Here the sequenced sample was CD4+ or CD8+ T cells sorted from blood, taken in a trial of the OX40 agonist ivuxolimab. These receptors originate from an adult with an advanced solid tumor such as melanoma, head and neck, liver or kidney cancer.

This rearrangement joins TRBV18 to TRBJ2-5, with 13 bases fitting TRBD2. V dropped 5 bases and J dropped 5; count of bases not matched to a gene: 5. This CDR3 has 15 residues. Germline loops: CDR1 KGHSH, CDR2 LQKENI. The CDR3 nucleotides read TGTGCCAGCTCAGGACTAGCGGGAGCAGATGAGACCCAGTACTTC. Its protein product is CASSGLAGADETQYF.

This sequence joins TRBV7-9 and TRBJ1-1; 9 bases fit TRBD1. The CDR3 is 14 residues long. V lost 5 bases and J lost 4; bases outside the gene matches: 5. Germline CDR1 SEHNR, CDR2 FQNEAQ (reference sequence). This chain's CDR3 is CASSRQGGGTEAFF. The CDR3 DNA follows: TGTGCCAGCAGCCGACAGGGGGGTGGCACTGAAGCTTTCTTT.

This chain links TRBV5-1 with TRBJ1-1; D is perhaps TRBD1 (6 bases). Germline V gene lookup returns CDR1 SGHRS and CDR2 YFSETQ. This CDR3 region has 15 residues. V shed 3 bases and J shed 5 bases, with 17 bases lying between them. CDR3: CASSSTTGRKTEAFF. The CDR3 nucleotides read TGCGCCAGCAGCTCAACTACAGGGCGTAAAACTGAAGCTTTCTTT.

This chain links TRBV18 with TRBJ2-3, with D hard to call. V dropped 6 bases and J dropped 3 bases, with 4 bases sitting between them. There are 11 residues in the CDR3. CDR1 and CDR2 (germline): KGHSH, LQKENI. CDR3 bases: TGTGCCAGCTCCCAAACAGATACGCAGTATTTT. Its protein is CASSQTDTQYF.

The chain has TRBV10-2 and TRBJ1-4; D is perhaps TRBD1 (6 bases). Germline-derived CDR1 and CDR2 are WSHSY and SAAADI. The V gene lost 0 bases and the J gene lost 11 bases, with 10 bases spanning the gap. The CDR3 consists of 13 residues. CDR3 in DNA: TGCGCCAGCAGTGAGTCATCGGGGGGCAAACTGTTTTTT. It translates to CASSESSGGKLFF.

The gene calls are TRBV6-5 and TRBJ2-3, with TRBD1 matching 9 bases. Germline V gene lookup returns CDR1 MNHEY and CDR2 SVGAGI. The length of the CDR3 is 15 residues. Trimming cost V 7 bases and J 4 bases; bases outside gene matches: 9. CDR3 sequence: CASKPRDRVPDTQYF. CDR3 nucleotide sequence: TGTGCCAGCAAGCCCCGGGACAGGGTCCCAGATACGCAGTATTTT.

This chain uses TRBV30 with TRBJ1-2, with D perhaps matching TRBD1 (5 bases). V lost 2 bases and J lost 8, with 21 bases in between. This CDR3 spans 15 amino acids. Germline V gene data show CDR1 as GTSNPN and CDR2 as SVGIG (reference sequence). CDR3 sequence (DNA): TGTGCCTGGAGTCGGAAAGGACACCGGTGGTACGGCTACACCTTC. Translation gives CAWSRKGHRWYGYTF.

The chain is built from TRBV5-1 and TRBJ2-3, with D unresolved. The CDR3 consists of 15 residues. Germline V gene lookup returns CDR1 SGHRS and CDR2 YFSETQ. The germline V and J ends were trimmed by 1 base and 0 bases, with 9 bases remaining between them. The CDR3 spells CASSLRHPSTDTQYF. In DNA, the CDR3 is TGCGCCAGCAGCTTGAGGCATCCTAGCACAGATACGCAGTATTTT.

The genes are TRBV14 and TRBJ2-7; D might be TRBD1 or TRBD2, each matching 5 bases. Per the germline V gene, CDR1 is SGHDN and CDR2 is FVKESK. CDR3 length: 16 residues. Trimming removed 4 bases at V and 0 bases at J, with 16 bases between. CDR3 in amino acids: CASSPRSGTLSYEQYF. The DNA for the CDR3 is TGTGCCAGCAGCCCCAGGTCGGGGACCCTCTCCTACGAGCAGTACTTC.

The CDR3 coding sequence is TGTGCCAGTAGTATCCCAGGACAAGCACATACGCAGTATTTT. Protein: CASSIPGQAHTQYF. V usage is TRBV19 and J usage is TRBJ2-3; maybe TRBD1 (5 bases). CDR1 is LNHDA, CDR2 SQIVND, per germline (reference sequence). Trimming removed 3 bases at V and 7 bases at J, with 14 bases between. The CDR3 extends over 14 amino acids. The variable domain in full, with the rest retrieved from reference TRBV19 and TRBJ2-3, is DGGITQSPKYLFRKEGQNVTLSCEQNLNHDAMYWYRQDPGQGLRLIYYSQIVNDFQKGDIAEGYSVSREKKESFPLTVTSAQKNPTAFYLCASSIPGQAHTQYFGPGTRLTVL.

The chain uses TRBV7-3 and TRBJ1-2; D remains ambiguous. V shed 5 bases and J shed 0 bases, with 13 bases lying between them. Germline assignment: CDR1 SGHTA and CDR2 FQGTGA. This CDR3 is 15 amino acids long. CDR3 amino acids: CASSPEVPANYGYTF. The CDR3 DNA sequence: TGTGCCAGCAGCCCAGAGGTCCCGGCTAACTATGGCTACACCTTC.

The gene calls are TRBV6-1 and TRBJ2-3; 14 bases align to TRBD2. The CDR3 is 15 residues long. V was pared by 6 bases and J by 5 bases, with 4 bases of the junction left unmatched. CDR1 and CDR2 (germline): MNHNS, SASEGT. Written as DNA, the CDR3 is TGTGCCAGCAGAGGACTAGCGGGAGGTAAAGATACGCAGTATTTT. The encoded protein is CASRGLAGGKDTQYF.

The CDR3 is CASLRVETQYF. The CDR3 bases are TGCGCCAGCCTCCGGGTGGAGACCCAGTACTTC. The genes are TRBV5-1 and TRBJ2-5; D remains ambiguous. Germline V CDR1 and CDR2: SGHRS, YFSETQ. There are 11 residues in the CDR3. V dropped 7 bases and J dropped 5 bases, with 9 bases sitting between them. Combining the CDR3 with reference TRBV5-1 and TRBJ2-5 gives the whole variable domain KAGVTQTPRYLIKTRGQQVTLSCSPISGHRSVSWYQQTPGQGLQFLFEYFSETQRNKGNFPGRFSGRQFSNSRSEMNVSTLELGDSALYLCASLRVETQYFGPGTRLLVL.

Points on this clone: Other DNA sequences in this sample translate to the same CDR3. The rearrangement links TRBV10-2 to TRBJ2-7, with 9 bases fitting TRBD1. This CDR3 comprises 15 residues. Looked up from germline, CDR1 is WSHSY and CDR2 is SAAADI. V was pared by 6 bases and J by 5 bases, with 11 bases of the junction left unmatched. The CDR3 region has the DNA TGCGCCAGCAGAGACTCCGGGACAGGGTCCCACGAGCAGTACTTC. Translation: CASRDSGTGSHEQYF.

The chain links TRBV5-1 to TRBJ2-1; no clear D gene. There are 12 residues in the CDR3. From germline, CDR1 is SGHRS and CDR2 YFSETQ. Trimming took 7 bases from V and 8 from J, leaving 13 bases between them. CDR3 sequence reads: CASHGESHEQFF. The CDR3 nucleotides read TGCGCCAGCCATGGTGAGTCCCATGAGCAGTTCTTC.

The rearrangement uses TRBV5-1 and TRBJ1-1; D may be TRBD1 (6 bases). The CDR3 is made up of 15 amino acids. Trimming removed 4 bases from V and 5 bases from J, with 18 bases in between. Germline assignment: CDR1 SGHRS and CDR2 YFSETQ. The CDR3 protein is CASSALPGEGTEAFF. As DNA, the CDR3 is TGCGCCAGCAGCGCACTCCCAGGGGAAGGGACTGAAGCTTTCTTT.

This chain links TRBV11-2 with TRBJ2-5; 8 bases fit TRBD1. Germline V CDR1 and CDR2: SGHAT, FQNNGV. V was pared by 1 base and J by 9 bases, with 7 bases of the junction left unmatched. The length of the CDR3 is 14 residues. The CDR3 spells CASSLGQGASSQYF. The CDR3 bases are TGTGCCAGCAGCTTAGGCCAGGGGGCTTCGTCCCAGTACTTC.

The rearrangement uses TRBV5-4 and TRBJ2-1; 11 positions match TRBD2. CDR1 is SGHNT and CDR2 is YYREEE in the germline V gene (reference sequence). The trim removed 4 bases at V and 0 bases at J, leaving 3 bases unmatched. This CDR3 is 16 amino acids long. CDR3 DNA sequence: TGTGCCAGCAGCACTAGCGGGAGAAGCTCCTACAATGAGCAGTTCTTC. Translating it yields CASSTSGRSSYNEQFF.

This rearrangement joins TRBV6-1 to TRBJ2-7, with D possibly TRBD2 on 5 matching bases. Trimming cost V 0 bases and J 6 bases, with 9 bases left between them. The CDR3 runs to 13 residues. CDR1 and CDR2 (germline): MNHNS, SASEGT. This CDR3 is CASSEARAGEQYF. The CDR3 DNA is TGTGCCAGCAGTGAAGCGAGGGCAGGCGAGCAGTACTTC.

This rearrangement joins TRBV11-1 to TRBJ2-1; 12 bases are shared with TRBD2. The germline V gene has CDR1 SGHAT and CDR2 FQDESV (reference sequence). This CDR3 contains 16 residues. J gave up 10 bases and V 6 bases, and 13 bases lay outside the gene matches. CDR3 nucleotide sequence: TGTGCCAGCAGAACTAGACAGACTAGCGGGAGAGGGGAGCAGTTCTTC. Translation gives CASRTRQTSGRGEQFF.

This clone was counted only a few times. V gene TRBV19 combines with J gene TRBJ2-7; 8 nucleotides agree with TRBD1. The CDR3 consists of 14 residues. Trimming took 10 bases from V and 2 from J; bases not matched to a gene: 10. CDR1 is LNHDA, CDR2 SQIVND, per germline (reference sequence). The DNA of the CDR3 is TGTGCCACCCGGGACAGGCAATTTCCCTACGAGCAGTACTTC. Its protein is CATRDRQFPYEQYF.